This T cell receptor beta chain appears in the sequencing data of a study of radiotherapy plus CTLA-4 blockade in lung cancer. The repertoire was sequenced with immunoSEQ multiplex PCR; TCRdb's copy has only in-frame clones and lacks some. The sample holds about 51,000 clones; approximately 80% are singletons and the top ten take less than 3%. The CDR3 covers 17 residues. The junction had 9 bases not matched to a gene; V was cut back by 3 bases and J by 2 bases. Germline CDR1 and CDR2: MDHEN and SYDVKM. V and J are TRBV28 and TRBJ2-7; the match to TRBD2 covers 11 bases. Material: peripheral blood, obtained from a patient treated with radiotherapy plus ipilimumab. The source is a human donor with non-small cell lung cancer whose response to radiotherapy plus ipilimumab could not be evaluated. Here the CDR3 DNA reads TGTGCCAGCAGTTTGCAAACTAGCGGGAGCCCTCCCTACGAGCAGTACTTC. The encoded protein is CASSLQTSGSPPYEQYF.